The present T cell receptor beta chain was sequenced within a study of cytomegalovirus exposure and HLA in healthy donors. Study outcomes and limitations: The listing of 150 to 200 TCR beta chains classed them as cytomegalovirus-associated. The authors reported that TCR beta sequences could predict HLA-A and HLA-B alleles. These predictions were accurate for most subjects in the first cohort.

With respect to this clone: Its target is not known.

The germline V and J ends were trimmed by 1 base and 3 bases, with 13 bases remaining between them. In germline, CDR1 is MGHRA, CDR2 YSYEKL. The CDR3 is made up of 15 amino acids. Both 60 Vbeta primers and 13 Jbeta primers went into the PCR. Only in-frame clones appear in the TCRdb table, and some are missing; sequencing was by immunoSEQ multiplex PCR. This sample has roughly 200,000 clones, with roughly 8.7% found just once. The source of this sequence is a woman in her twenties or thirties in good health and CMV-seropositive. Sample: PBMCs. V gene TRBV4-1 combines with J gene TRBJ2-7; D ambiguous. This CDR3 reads CASSQGYGDGYEQYF. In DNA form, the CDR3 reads TGCGCCAGCAGCCAAGGGTACGGAGATGGCTACGAGCAGTACTTC.